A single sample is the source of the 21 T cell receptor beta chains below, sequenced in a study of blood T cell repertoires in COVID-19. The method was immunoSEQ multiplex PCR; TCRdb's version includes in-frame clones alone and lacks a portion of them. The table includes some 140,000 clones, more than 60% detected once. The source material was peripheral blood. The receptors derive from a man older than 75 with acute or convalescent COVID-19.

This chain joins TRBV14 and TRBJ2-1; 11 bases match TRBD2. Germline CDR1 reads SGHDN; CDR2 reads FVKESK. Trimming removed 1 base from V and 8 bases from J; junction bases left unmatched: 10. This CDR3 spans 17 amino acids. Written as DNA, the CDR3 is TGTGCCAGCAGCCAAGCCAGGGTAGCGGGGGGGTTCGATGAGCAGTTCTTC. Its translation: CASSQARVAGGFDEQFF.

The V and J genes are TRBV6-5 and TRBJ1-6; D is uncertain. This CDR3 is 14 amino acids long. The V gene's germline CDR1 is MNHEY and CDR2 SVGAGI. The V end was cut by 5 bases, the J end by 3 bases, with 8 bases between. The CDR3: CASSPQVYNSPLHF. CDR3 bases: TGTGCCAGCAGTCCCCAGGTCTATAATTCACCCCTCCACTTT.

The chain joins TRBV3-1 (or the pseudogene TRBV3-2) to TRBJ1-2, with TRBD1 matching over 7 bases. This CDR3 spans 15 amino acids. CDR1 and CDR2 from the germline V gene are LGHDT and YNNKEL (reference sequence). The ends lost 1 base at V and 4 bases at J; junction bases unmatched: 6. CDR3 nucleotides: TGTGCCAGCAGCCAAGTCCCGGGACAGCTCTATGGCTACACCTTC. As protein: CASSQVPGQLYGYTF.

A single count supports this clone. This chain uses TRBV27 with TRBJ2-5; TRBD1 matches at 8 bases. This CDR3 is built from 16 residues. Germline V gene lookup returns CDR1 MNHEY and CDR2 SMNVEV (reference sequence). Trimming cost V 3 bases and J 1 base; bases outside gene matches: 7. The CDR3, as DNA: TGTGCCAGCAGTTTTTATCGACAGGGGATCCAAGAGACCCAGTACTTC. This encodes CASSFYRQGIQETQYF.

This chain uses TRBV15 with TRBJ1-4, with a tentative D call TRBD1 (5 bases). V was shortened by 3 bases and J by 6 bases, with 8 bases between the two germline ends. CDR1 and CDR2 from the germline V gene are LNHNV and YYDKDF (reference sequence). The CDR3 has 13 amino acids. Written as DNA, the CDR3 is TGTGCCACCAGCAGGGGGCAGTATGAAAAACTGTTTTTT. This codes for CATSRGQYEKLFF.

The CDR3 sequence: CASSQVEARAGEQYF. As DNA, the CDR3 is TGCGCCAGCAGCCAAGTCGAGGCCAGGGCCGGCGAGCAGTACTTC. The chain couples TRBV4-3 to TRBJ2-7; D may be TRBD1 (5 bases). Germline loops: CDR1 LGHNA, CDR2 YSLEER. The germline V and J ends were trimmed by 1 base and 6 bases, with 16 bases remaining between them. The CDR3 length is 15 residues.

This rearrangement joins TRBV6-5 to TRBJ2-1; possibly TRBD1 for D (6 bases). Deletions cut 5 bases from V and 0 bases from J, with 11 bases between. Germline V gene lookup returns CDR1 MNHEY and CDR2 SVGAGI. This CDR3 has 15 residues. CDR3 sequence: CASSPTGTSYNEQFF. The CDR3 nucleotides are TGTGCCAGCAGTCCCACAGGGACCTCCTACAATGAGCAGTTCTTC.

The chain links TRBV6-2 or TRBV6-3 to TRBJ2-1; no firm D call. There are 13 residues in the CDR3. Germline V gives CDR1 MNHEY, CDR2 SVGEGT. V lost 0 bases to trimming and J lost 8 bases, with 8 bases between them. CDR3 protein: CASSYSRWDEQFF. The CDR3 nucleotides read TGTGCCAGCAGTTACTCGAGGTGGGATGAGCAGTTCTTC.

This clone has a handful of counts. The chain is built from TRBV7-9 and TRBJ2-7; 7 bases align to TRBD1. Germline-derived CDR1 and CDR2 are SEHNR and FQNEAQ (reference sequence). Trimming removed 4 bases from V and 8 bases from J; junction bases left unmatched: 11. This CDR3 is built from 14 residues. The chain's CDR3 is CASSSAGTANQQYF. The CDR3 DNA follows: TGTGCCAGCAGCTCGGCTGGGACAGCAAACCAGCAGTACTTC.

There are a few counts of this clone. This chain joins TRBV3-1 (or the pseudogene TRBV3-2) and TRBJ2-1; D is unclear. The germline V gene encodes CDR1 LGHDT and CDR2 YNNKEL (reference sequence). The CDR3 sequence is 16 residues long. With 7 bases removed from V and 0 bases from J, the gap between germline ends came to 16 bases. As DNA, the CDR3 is TGTGCCAGCACCTTTAGAGCGAGCAGCTCCTACAATGAGCAGTTCTTC. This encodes CASTFRASSSYNEQFF.

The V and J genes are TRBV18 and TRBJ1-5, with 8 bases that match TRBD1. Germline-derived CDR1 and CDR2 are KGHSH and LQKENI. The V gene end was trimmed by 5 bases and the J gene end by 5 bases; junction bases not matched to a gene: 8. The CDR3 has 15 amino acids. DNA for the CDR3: TGTGCCAGCTCAACAACAGGGGGAAAATATCAGCCCCAGCATTTT. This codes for CASSTTGGKYQPQHF.

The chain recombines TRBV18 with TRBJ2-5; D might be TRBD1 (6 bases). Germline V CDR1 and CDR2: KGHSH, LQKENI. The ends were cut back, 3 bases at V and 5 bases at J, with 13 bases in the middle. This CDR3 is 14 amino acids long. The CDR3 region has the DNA TGTGCCAGCTCACCTCTACAGGGCAGGGAGACCCAGTACTTC. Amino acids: CASSPLQGRETQYF.

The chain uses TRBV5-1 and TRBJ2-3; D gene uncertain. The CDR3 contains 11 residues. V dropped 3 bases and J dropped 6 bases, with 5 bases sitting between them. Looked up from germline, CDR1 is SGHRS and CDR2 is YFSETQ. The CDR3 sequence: CASSSLDTQYF. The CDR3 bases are TGCGCCAGCAGCTCCCTGGATACGCAGTATTTT.

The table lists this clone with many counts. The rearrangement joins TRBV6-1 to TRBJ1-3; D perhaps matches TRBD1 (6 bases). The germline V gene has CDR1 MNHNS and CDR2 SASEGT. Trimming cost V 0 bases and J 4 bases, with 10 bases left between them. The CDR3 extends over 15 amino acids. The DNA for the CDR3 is TGTGCCAGCAGTGAAGCGCGGGGGACAGGAAACACCATATATTTT. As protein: CASSEARGTGNTIYF.

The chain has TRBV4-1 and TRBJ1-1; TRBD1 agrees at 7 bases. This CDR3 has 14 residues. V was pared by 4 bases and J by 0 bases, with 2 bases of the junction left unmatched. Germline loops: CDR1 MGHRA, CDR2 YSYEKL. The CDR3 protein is CASSRGQVNTEAFF. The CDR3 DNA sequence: TGCGCCAGCAGCCGAGGACAGGTGAACACTGAAGCTTTCTTT.

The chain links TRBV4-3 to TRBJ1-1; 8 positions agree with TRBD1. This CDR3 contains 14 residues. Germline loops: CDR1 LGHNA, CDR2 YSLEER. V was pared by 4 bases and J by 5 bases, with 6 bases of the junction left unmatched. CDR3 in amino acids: CASSLDRGWTEAFF. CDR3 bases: TGCGCCAGCAGCCTTGACAGGGGTTGGACTGAAGCTTTCTTT.

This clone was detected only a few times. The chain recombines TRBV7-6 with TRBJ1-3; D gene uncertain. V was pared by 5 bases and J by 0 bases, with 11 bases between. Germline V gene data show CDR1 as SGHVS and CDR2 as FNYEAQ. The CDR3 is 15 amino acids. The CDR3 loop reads CASSPEDSSGNTIYF. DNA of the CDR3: TGTGCCAGCAGCCCCGAAGACTCCTCTGGAAACACCATATATTTT.

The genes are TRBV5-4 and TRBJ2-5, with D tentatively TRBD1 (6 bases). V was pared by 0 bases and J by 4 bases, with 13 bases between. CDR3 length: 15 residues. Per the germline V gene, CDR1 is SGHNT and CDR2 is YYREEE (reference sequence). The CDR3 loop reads CASSLGDTRGETQYF. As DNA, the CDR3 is TGTGCCAGCAGCTTGGGGGACACGAGGGGAGAGACCCAGTACTTC.

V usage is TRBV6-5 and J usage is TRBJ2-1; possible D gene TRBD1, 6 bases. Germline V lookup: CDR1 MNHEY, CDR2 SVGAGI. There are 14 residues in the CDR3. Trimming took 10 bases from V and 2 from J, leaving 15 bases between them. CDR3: CATRLGAAYNEQFF. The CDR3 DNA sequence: TGTGCCACCCGTTTGGGGGCGGCCTACAATGAGCAGTTCTTC.

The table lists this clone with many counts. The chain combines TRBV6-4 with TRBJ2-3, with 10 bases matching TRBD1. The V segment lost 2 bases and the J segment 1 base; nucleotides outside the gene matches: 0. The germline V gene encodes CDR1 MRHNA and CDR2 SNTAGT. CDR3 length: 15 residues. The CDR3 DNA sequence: TGTGCCAGCAGTGACGGGACAGGGGGCACAGATACGCAGTATTTT. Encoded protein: CASSDGTGGTDTQYF.

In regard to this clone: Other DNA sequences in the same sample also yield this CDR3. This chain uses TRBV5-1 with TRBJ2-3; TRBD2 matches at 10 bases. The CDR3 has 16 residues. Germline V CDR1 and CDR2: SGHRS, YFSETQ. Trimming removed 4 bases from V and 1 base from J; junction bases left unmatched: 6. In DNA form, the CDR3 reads TGCGCCAGCAGCCTGGGAGGGACTAGCGGCACAGATACGCAGTATTTT. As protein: CASSLGGTSGTDTQYF.